The present T cell receptor (beta chain) was sequenced within a study of glioma-infiltrating T cells after dendritic cell vaccination. Study summary: At biweekly intervals, patients got three intradermal dendritic cell vaccine injections. General study results and limits: Patients with more pretreatment TILs had longer time to progression and survival.

Time point defined: after dendritic cell vaccination, including at tumor progression/relapse. Before vaccination, two weeks after the third vaccination, and at progression, PBMC were collected. On this clone: Its matching antigen is unknown.

V lost 1 base and J 10 bases, leaving 14 bases between the germline ends. CDR3 length equals 15 residues. Per germline, CDR1 SNHLY and CDR2 FYNNEI. Repertoires were generated with immunoSEQ multiplex PCR, while TCRdb's copy carries only in-frame clones and drops some. The sample holds about 82,000 clones, roughly 87% seen once. The TCR comes from a human donor with glioblastoma. The genes are TRBV2 and TRBJ1-6; D might be TRBD1 (6 bases). The source material was blood, sampled after dendritic cell vaccination. CDR3 loop: CASSEEGGARSPLHF. The CDR3 bases are TGTGCCAGCAGTGAAGAGGGGGGGGCTAGATCACCCCTCCACTTT.